This T cell receptor (beta chain) was profiled in a study of blood T cell repertoires in COVID-19. Study details: Nucleic acid was either cDNA or gDNA, and it came from T cells, B-cell-depleted T cells, or PBMCs.

Original handling: Reference gene primers were amplified, and this amplification served to estimate nucleated cell counts. The method was immunoSEQ multiplex PCR; TCRdb's version includes in-frame clones alone and lacks a portion of them. The V and J calls and the clone size are those of that table, but D and trimming were determined from the DNA. Found here are roughly 280,000 clones, around 87% of them singletons; the top ten hold roughly 2.4%. The V gene lost 5 bases and the J gene lost 5 bases, with 15 bases spanning the gap. Germline V gene sequence: CDR1 SNHLY, CDR2 FYNNEI. This CDR3 has 14 amino acids. This clone was seen only once.

This TCR was sampled from a woman in her forties or fifties who had recovered from COVID-19. The chain carries TRBV2 and TRBJ1-1; D is possibly TRBD1 (5 bases). The sample comprised peripheral blood. This chain's CDR3 is CASSTLGQFTEAFF. CDR3 bases: TGTGCCAGCAGTACCCTCGGACAATTTACTGAAGCTTTCTTT.